The 6 T cell receptor beta chains presented below share a single source sample, sequenced in a study of shared clonotypes between healthy human individuals (dated by TCRdb to the early 2020s). Library creation used the immunoSEQ multiplex PCR assay. TCRdb holds this immuneACCESS table with in-frame rearrangements only. Some clones are missing; in checked studies, unresolved V genes explain under half, and the rest has no known cause. For this sample there are approximately 640,000 clones; approximately 75% appear just once. Clones ranked in the top ten supply under 2% of the sample. Sequencing was performed on memory CD4+ T cells sorted from blood. The sample's cell subset or site label, decoded: CD45RA-negative fraction. The receptors were gathered from a woman aged 25 to 39 in good health.

This clone was seen only a few times. The chain recombines TRBV11-2 with TRBJ2-7, with D possibly matching TRBD1 (5 bases). Germline-derived CDR1 and CDR2 are SGHAT and FQNNGV. The CDR3 contains 15 residues. The V gene lost 2 bases and the J gene lost 3 bases, with 14 bases spanning the gap. The CDR3 reads CASSLNQGQVYEQYF. The CDR3 DNA reads TGTGCCAGCAGCTTAAACCAGGGTCAGGTCTACGAGCAGTACTTC.

This clone was counted a few times. V is TRBV29-1 and J is TRBJ1-1; 7 bases map to TRBD1. Germline CDR1 and CDR2: SQVTM and ANQGSEA. J gave up 5 bases and V 4 bases, and 4 bases lay outside the gene matches. This CDR3 has 12 residues. Written as DNA, the CDR3 is TGCAGCGTTGGGCACAGGGGAACTGAAGCTTTCTTT. Protein product: CSVGHRGTEAFF.

This chain joins TRBV25-1 and TRBJ2-2, with unresolved D. The V end lost 3 bases, the J end lost 0 bases, and 14 bases lay between the germline ends. Germline V gives CDR1 MGHDK, CDR2 SYGVNS. The length of the CDR3 is 17 residues. The CDR3 DNA reads as TGTGCCAGCAGTGACGCCAGCAGAACCACGAACACCGGGGAGCTGTTTTTT. This sequence encodes CASSDASRTTNTGELFF.

This chain uses TRBV5-1 with TRBJ2-7; the D call may be TRBD1 or TRBD2 (5 bases each). The V end was cut by 0 bases, the J end by 6 bases, with 13 bases between. CDR3 length: 14 residues. The germline V gene encodes CDR1 SGHRS and CDR2 YFSETQ. As DNA, the CDR3 is TGCGCCAGCAGCTTGGGCGACGTGGGGACCGAGCAGTACTTC. Translated, it gives CASSLGDVGTEQYF.

V usage is TRBV6-1 and J usage is TRBJ1-4, with TRBD1 as a possible D gene (6 bases). CDR3 length: 15 residues. Trimming took 6 bases from V and 3 from J, leaving 14 bases between them. Germline-derived CDR1 and CDR2 are MNHNS and SASEGT. CDR3 protein: CASSGGRTANEKLFF. The DNA of the CDR3 is TGTGCCAGCAGCGGGGGCCGGACAGCTAATGAAAAACTGTTTTTT.

This clone was seen only a few times. At the DNA level, this CDR3 is encoded by other sequences in the same sample as well. The J gene is TRBJ2-1, the V gene TRBV18; 7 bases map to TRBD1. The CDR3 loop spans 16 amino acids. The germline gives CDR1 KGHSH, CDR2 LQKENI. V trimming: 0 bases; J trimming: 5 bases; junction bases outside the gene matches: 7. In DNA form, the CDR3 reads TGTGCCAGCTCACCACCGGGGACAGCCGGGCACAATGAGCAGTTCTTC. Translating gives CASSPPGTAGHNEQFF.